The rows below give T cell receptor beta chains drawn from one sample of a study of molecular identifiers for immune sequencing clone quantification. Using its own MiXCR run on the PCR reads, TCRdb lists one record per CDR3 protein. The repertoire includes approximately 500,000 distinct CDR3 sequences, roughly 25% of them detected once, and around 0.79% sits in the top ten. The sample consisted of naive CD8+ T cells from blood, with Jurkat cell RNA spiked in. The receptors derive from a human donor in good health. Some libraries in this study had Jurkat cell RNA spiked in. Both conserved end residues are part of each CDR3. A D gene is named only where the DNA matches it firmly. The size field is filled for only some rows; it gives once, few, many or a size class.

D: TRBD2; J: TRBJ2-3; V: TRBV3-1; size: NA; length: 16; DNA: TGTGCCAGCAGCCAACCAGCGGGGGAGGGCACAGATACGCAGTATTTT; CDR3: CASSQPAGEGTDTQYF
D: NA; J: TRBJ2-1; V: TRBV11-2; size: few; length: 12; DNA: TGTGCCAGCAGCTCTCTTCGTTACGAGCAGTTCTTC; CDR3: CASSSLRYEQFF
D: NA; J: TRBJ2-1; V: TRBV7-2; size: NA; length: 14; DNA: TGTGTCAGCAGCTTCGGAAGTGGGGCTGTTGAGCAGTTCTTC; CDR3: CVSSFGSGAVEQFF
D: NA; J: TRBJ2-1; V: TRBV11-2; size: NA; length: 15; DNA: TGTGCCAGCAGCCGATGGGGGCGCTCCTTCAATGAGCAGTTCTTC; CDR3: CASSRWGRSFNEQFF
D: TRBD2; J: TRBJ2-7; V: TRBV28; size: NA; length: 14; DNA: TGTGCCAGCAGTTTTCGGGGGGGTCAGGGCGAGCAGTACTTC; CDR3: CASSFRGGQGEQYF
D: NA; J: TRBJ1-1; V: TRBV6-2/TRBV6-3; size: NA; length: 19; DNA: TGTGCCAGCAGTTACTTTGTTTGCCCTGGAGGGTTGATGAACACTGAAGCTTTCTTT; CDR3: CASSYFVCPGGLMNTEAFF
D: NA; J: TRBJ2-3; V: TRBV7-9; size: few; length: 18; DNA: TGTGCCAGCAGCTTAGTAGGTAGCGCGAGTACTAGCACAGATACGCAGTATTTT; CDR3: CASSLVGSASTSTDTQYF
D: NA; J: TRBJ1-1; V: TRBV4-1; size: many; length: 15; DNA: TGCGCCAGCAGCGAAGTTTTAAGAACGAACACTGAAGCTTTCTTT; CDR3: CASSEVLRTNTEAFF
D: TRBD1; J: TRBJ1-1; V: TRBV7-9; size: few; length: 16; DNA: TGTGCCAGCATCCCGGGACAGGGCGAGGGTAGAACTGAAGCTTTCTTT; CDR3: CASIPGQGEGRTEAFF
D: NA; J: TRBJ2-2; V: TRBV19; size: NA; length: 14; DNA: TGTGCCAGTAGTTTCTTTGAGGACACCGGGGAGCTGTTTTTT; CDR3: CASSFFEDTGELFF
D: TRBD1; J: TRBJ2-7; V: TRBV7-6; size: NA; length: 15; DNA: TGTGCCAGCAGCCCCACCGGGACAGGGGTCCACGAGCAGTACTTC; CDR3: CASSPTGTGVHEQYF
D: NA; J: TRBJ1-5; V: TRBV28; size: few; length: 16; DNA: TGTGCCAGCAGTTTTCGGGGTTCATCTTTGAATCAGCCCCAGCATTTT; CDR3: CASSFRGSSLNQPQHF
D: TRBD2; J: TRBJ2-2; V: TRBV5-1; size: few; length: 16; DNA: TGCGCCAGCAGCCTACTAGCGGGGGGGTACACCGGGGAGCTGTTTTTT; CDR3: CASSLLAGGYTGELFF
D: TRBD2; J: TRBJ2-1; V: TRBV19; size: few; length: 15; DNA: TGTGCCAGTAGTCCGACTAGCTCCCCCTACAATGAGCAGTTCTTC; CDR3: CASSPTSSPYNEQFF
D: TRBD1; J: TRBJ2-4; V: TRBV6-2/TRBV6-3; size: many; length: 16; DNA: TGTGCCAGCAGTTCTTTACAGGGGGCCCGCCAGGACATTCAGTACTTC; CDR3: CASSSLQGARQDIQYF
D: NA; J: TRBJ2-3; V: TRBV9; size: NA; length: 15; DNA: TGTGCCAGCAGACCCTCGGGCGCTAGCACAGATACGCAGTATTTT; CDR3: CASRPSGASTDTQYF
D: NA; J: TRBJ2-7; V: TRBV28; size: NA; length: 16; DNA: TGTCCCAGCAGTACTCCTCGGACAGTCGGAACCTACGAGCAGTACTTC; CDR3: CPSSTPRTVGTYEQYF
D: TRBD2; J: TRBJ2-5; V: TRBV6-6; size: NA; length: 16; DNA: TGTGCCAGCAGTTACCTGAGCGGGGGGGCCCAAGAGACCCAGTACTTC; CDR3: CASSYLSGGAQETQYF
D: TRBD1; J: TRBJ2-1; V: TRBV7-9; size: NA; length: 15; DNA: TGTGCCAGCAGGTTAGAGGGACAGGGCTACAATGAGCAGTTCTTC; CDR3: CASRLEGQGYNEQFF
D: NA; J: TRBJ1-1; V: TRBV2; size: NA; length: 17; DNA: TGTGCCAGCAGTGAAGGGCCACAGACAGGATATCGCGTTGAAGCTTTCTTT; CDR3: CASSEGPQTGYRVEAFF
D: TRBD1; J: TRBJ1-4; V: TRBV7-6; size: few; length: 13; DNA: TGTGCCAGCAGGAACAGGGGGCTTGAAAAACTGTTTTTT; CDR3: CASRNRGLEKLFF
D: NA; J: TRBJ1-5; V: TRBV11-2; size: NA; length: 13; DNA: TGTGCCAGCAGGGATAGGGTTGATCAGCCCCAGCATTTT; CDR3: CASRDRVDQPQHF
D: TRBD1; J: TRBJ1-3; V: TRBV6-1; size: NA; length: 14; DNA: TGTGCCAGCAGTGAATCGGCAGGGGGTGACACCATATATTTT; CDR3: CASSESAGGDTIYF
D: TRBD2; J: TRBJ2-4; V: TRBV5-6; size: NA; length: 14; DNA: TGTGCCAGCAGCTCAGGACTAGCGAGGGACATTCAGTACTTC; CDR3: CASSSGLARDIQYF
D: NA; J: TRBJ2-7; V: TRBV5-1; size: few; length: 14; DNA: TGCGCCAGCAGCTTGGAGGTTGGAGCATACGAGCAGTACTTC; CDR3: CASSLEVGAYEQYF
D: NA; J: TRBJ2-3; V: TRBV13; size: few; length: 13; DNA: TGTGCCAGCAGCTCCACCCGAGGGGATACGCAGTATTTT; CDR3: CASSSTRGDTQYF
D: NA; J: TRBJ2-3; V: TRBV24-1; size: NA; length: 13; DNA: TGTGCCACCAGTGACCCCGGCGCAGATACGCTGTATTTT; CDR3: CATSDPGADTLYF
D: NA; J: TRBJ2-3; V: TRBV20-1; size: many; length: 15; DNA: TGCAGTGCTAGAGCTCCCAGGGTTTGGACAGATACGCAGTATTTT; CDR3: CSARAPRVWTDTQYF
D: NA; J: TRBJ1-2; V: TRBV7-9; size: NA; length: 14; DNA: TGTGCCAGCAGCTTAGGGGCGGGCCCCGATGGCTACACCTTC; CDR3: CASSLGAGPDGYTF
D: TRBD1; J: TRBJ2-6; V: TRBV7-2; size: many; length: 17; DNA: TGTGCCAGCAGCTTAGTGGCAGGGGGCGCTGGGGCCAACGTCCTGACTTTC; CDR3: CASSLVAGGAGANVLTF
D: TRBD1; J: TRBJ1-1; V: TRBV30; size: many; length: 16; DNA: TGTGCCTGGATACACCCTCCGGCCCCCGGGACAGGTGAAGCTTTCTTT; CDR3: CAWIHPPAPGTGEAFF
D: NA; J: TRBJ1-1; V: TRBV4-1; size: NA; length: 15; DNA: TGCGCCAGCAGCCAAGAATTTATGGGACGGCCTGAAGCTTTCTTT; CDR3: CASSQEFMGRPEAFF
D: NA; J: TRBJ2-5; V: TRBV7-3; size: NA; length: 14; DNA: TGTGCCAGCAGCCCAACGGGTTCGGGAGAGACCCAGTACTTC; CDR3: CASSPTGSGETQYF
D: NA; J: TRBJ2-3; V: TRBV5-1; size: many; length: 15; DNA: TGCGCCAGCAGCTTGTTGGGTGGCGGCACAGATACGCAGTATTTT; CDR3: CASSLLGGGTDTQYF
D: NA; J: TRBJ1-1; V: TRBV19; size: few; length: 18; DNA: TGTGCCAGTAGTGTAGTATTTACAGGCACCTTGCCGGACACTGAAGCTTTCTTT; CDR3: CASSVVFTGTLPDTEAFF
D: NA; J: TRBJ2-3; V: TRBV5-5; size: NA; length: 16; DNA: TGTGCCAGCAGCCCAGGCGTGGGAGATCCGCCAGATACGCAGTATTTT; CDR3: CASSPGVGDPPDTQYF
D: TRBD1; J: TRBJ2-6; V: TRBV11-2; size: NA; length: 16; DNA: TGTGCCAGCAGCAAAGGACAGGAATATGCGACCAACGTCCTGACTTTC; CDR3: CASSKGQEYATNVLTF
D: NA; J: TRBJ1-4; V: TRBV27; size: NA; length: 15; DNA: TGTGCCAGCAGTTTATCTAGCGGGGCCTATGAAAAACTGTTTTTT; CDR3: CASSLSSGAYEKLFF
D: NA; J: TRBJ1-1; V: TRBV6-5; size: many; length: 13; DNA: TGTGCCAGCAGTTACTCTTGGGGGCTTGAAGCTTTCTTT; CDR3: CASSYSWGLEAFF
D: NA; J: TRBJ2-3; V: TRBV4-3; size: NA; length: 16; DNA: TGCGCCAGCAGCCAAGAACCGGGACTCGCCACAGATACGCAGTATTTT; CDR3: CASSQEPGLATDTQYF
D: NA; J: TRBJ2-7; V: TRBV4-3; size: few; length: 13; DNA: TGCGCCAGCGGCCAAGAGGTAGGGTACGAGCAGTACTTC; CDR3: CASGQEVGYEQYF
D: NA; J: TRBJ2-7; V: TRBV6-2/TRBV6-3; size: many; length: 12; DNA: TGTGCCAGCAGTTACGGGGGAGTCGAGCAGTACTTC; CDR3: CASSYGGVEQYF
D: TRBD1; J: TRBJ2-3; V: TRBV6-2/TRBV6-3; size: few; length: 16; DNA: TGTGCCAGCACTGCGTTACCGGGACAGGGAACAGATACGCAGTATTTT; CDR3: CASTALPGQGTDTQYF
D: NA; J: TRBJ2-3; V: TRBV5-6; size: few; length: 17; DNA: TGTGCCAGCAGCCCCCGAACGGGAACCATTAGCACAGATACGCAGTATTTT; CDR3: CASSPRTGTISTDTQYF
D: NA; J: TRBJ2-5; V: TRBV14; size: many; length: 14; DNA: TGTGCCAGCAGCCCCCGGTGGACTGCGGAGACCCAGTACTTC; CDR3: CASSPRWTAETQYF
D: NA; J: TRBJ2-2; V: TRBV19; size: NA; length: 17; DNA: TGTGCCAGTAGTATAGTTTCCGGGGGCTATTACACCGGGGAGCTGTTTTTT; CDR3: CASSIVSGGYYTGELFF
D: NA; J: TRBJ1-1; V: TRBV27; size: NA; length: 15; DNA: TGTGCCAGCAGTTTAATGGGGCGGAAGAACACTGAAGCTTTCTTT; CDR3: CASSLMGRKNTEAFF
D: NA; J: TRBJ2-7; V: TRBV6-5; size: many; length: 12; DNA: TGTGCCAGCAGGGGACGGACCACCGAGCAGTACTTC; CDR3: CASRGRTTEQYF
D: NA; J: TRBJ2-7; V: TRBV20-1; size: few; length: 15; DNA: TGCAGTGCTAGTCCCAGGGAGGGGGGGATTTCGGAGCAGTACTTC; CDR3: CSASPREGGISEQYF
D: NA; J: TRBJ2-7; V: TRBV7-9; size: few; length: 14; DNA: TGTGCCAGCAGCGAGATGGGACCCCAGAGCGAGCAGTACTTC; CDR3: CASSEMGPQSEQYF
D: TRBD1; J: TRBJ1-5; V: TRBV7-9; size: many; length: 16; DNA: TGTGCCAGCAGCTATAACGACAGGGGTGACAATCAGCCCCAGCATTTT; CDR3: CASSYNDRGDNQPQHF
D: NA; J: TRBJ2-7; V: TRBV4-1; size: NA; length: 15; DNA: TGCGCCAGCAGCCAAGGCCCGGACTTGGCCTACGAGCAGTACTTC; CDR3: CASSQGPDLAYEQYF
D: TRBD1; J: TRBJ2-3; V: TRBV7-9; size: NA; length: 15; DNA: TGTGCCAGCAGCTTCTCGGACAGGGACACAGATACGCAGTATTTT; CDR3: CASSFSDRDTDTQYF
D: NA; J: TRBJ1-1; V: TRBV20-1; size: many; length: 12; DNA: TGCAGTGCGGATGGTTTGAACACTGAAGCTTTCTTT; CDR3: CSADGLNTEAFF
D: NA; J: TRBJ1-5; V: TRBV19; size: few; length: 18; DNA: TGTGCCAGTAGTAGAGGGACGCGAGCGAGTTCCCTCAATCAGCCCCAGCATTTT; CDR3: CASSRGTRASSLNQPQHF